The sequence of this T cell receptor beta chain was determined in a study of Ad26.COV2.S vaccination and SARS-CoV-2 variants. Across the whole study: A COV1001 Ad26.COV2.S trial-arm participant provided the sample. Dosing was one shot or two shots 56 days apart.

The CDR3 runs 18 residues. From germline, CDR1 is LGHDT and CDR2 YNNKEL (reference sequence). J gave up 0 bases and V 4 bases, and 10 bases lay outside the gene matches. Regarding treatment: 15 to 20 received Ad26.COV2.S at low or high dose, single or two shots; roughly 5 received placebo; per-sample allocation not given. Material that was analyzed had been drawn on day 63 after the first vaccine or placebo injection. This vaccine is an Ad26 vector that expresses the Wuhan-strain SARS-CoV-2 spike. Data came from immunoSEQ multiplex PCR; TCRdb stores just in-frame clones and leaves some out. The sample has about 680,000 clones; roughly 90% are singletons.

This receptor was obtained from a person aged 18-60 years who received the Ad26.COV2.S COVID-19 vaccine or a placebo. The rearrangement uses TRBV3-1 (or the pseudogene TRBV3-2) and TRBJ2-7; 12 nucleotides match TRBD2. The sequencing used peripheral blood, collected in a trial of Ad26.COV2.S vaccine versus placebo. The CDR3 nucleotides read TGTGCCAGCAGCCTGGCGAGGCTAGCGGGGGGGAGCTCCTACGAGCAGTACTTC. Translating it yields CASSLARLAGGSSYEQYF.